Each of the 14 T cell receptor beta chains below was sequenced from the same sample in a study of regulatory T cells in long-lasting Graves disease. CDR3-region Arm-PCR and iRepertoire HTBI primers produced the TCR beta libraries. TCRdb re-called the multiplex PCR reads with MiXCR, one entry per CDR3 protein. Of approximately 400,000 distinct CDR3 sequences in the sample, under 15% were seen once. Time point of the sample: newly diagnosed GD, antithyroid drugs for less than 3 months. Extracted PBMC RNA gave rise to the TCR library. These same data were also listed under a study on T cells in Graves' hyperthyroidism and ophthalmopathy.

Here the sequenced sample was peripheral blood mononuclear cells (PBMCs), taken at new diagnosis, from a patient treated with antithyroid drugs. These receptors were taken from a woman between 25 and 40 years old with Graves disease.

The V and J genes are TRBV3-1 and TRBJ1-2, with 7 positions matching TRBD1. Per germline, CDR1 LGHDT and CDR2 YNNKEL (reference sequence). V lost 6 bases, J lost 0 bases, and 16 bases stayed unmatched. CDR3 length equals 18 residues. CDR3 coding DNA: TGTGCCAGCAGTCTGTTGGTCGGACAGGAGATTTCTAACTATGGCTACACCTTC. This codes for CASSLLVGQEISNYGYTF. The variable domain in full, with the rest retrieved from reference TRBV3-1 and TRBJ1-2, is DTAVSQTPKYLVTQMGNDKSIKCEQNLGHDTMYWYKQDSKKFLKIMFSYNNKELIINETVPNRFSPKSPDKAHLNLHINSLELGDSAVYFCASSLLVGQEISNYGYTFGSGTRLTVV.

The gene calls are TRBV5-5 and TRBJ1-1; D gene uncertain. Per the germline V gene, CDR1 is SGHKS and CDR2 is YYEKEE (reference sequence). Trimming stripped 2 bases from V and 9 bases from J, with 11 bases between. The CDR3 loop spans 12 amino acids. The CDR3 loop reads CASSFEGGKAFF. In DNA, the CDR3 is TGTGCCAGCAGCTTCGAGGGCGGGAAAGCTTTCTTT.

The sample holds many counts of this clonotype. This chain joins TRBV27 and TRBJ2-1; D is undetermined. The CDR3 totals 15 residues. V lost 6 bases, J lost 0 bases, and 12 bases lay in between. Germline CDR1 MNHEY, CDR2 SMNVEV (reference sequence). CDR3: CASSLETSSYNEQFF. CDR3 DNA: TGTGCCAGCAGCTTAGAAACGAGCTCCTACAATGAGCAGTTCTTC.

There are a few counts of this clonotype. The chain is built from TRBV6-1 and TRBJ1-4; D possibly corresponds to TRBD1 (5 bases). CDR1 is MNHNS, CDR2 SASEGT, per germline. V was pared by 6 bases and J by 5 bases, with 22 bases between. CDR3 size: 17 residues. The CDR3 is CASSRADPGRLNEKLFF. The CDR3 nucleotides read TGTGCCAGCAGCCGAGCGGATCCGGGACGGCTCAATGAAAAACTGTTTTTT.

This clonotype was counted at least ten times. The V and J genes are TRBV6-5 and TRBJ2-7; possibly TRBD2 for D (6 bases). Germline V gene sequence: CDR1 MNHEY, CDR2 SVGAGI. V lost 7 bases and J 0 bases, leaving 10 bases between the germline ends. This CDR3 is 13 amino acids long. CDR3 sequence (DNA): TGTGCCAGCATTTATAGCGGCTCCTACGAGCAGTACTTC. Translated: CASIYSGSYEQYF.

This clonotype was seen at least ten times. J is TRBJ1-2 and V is TRBV12-3 or TRBV12-4; D is uncertain. Trimming removed 2 bases from V and 4 bases from J, with 14 bases in between. The CDR3 spans 15 residues. The CDR3 here is CASSLNSGQVYGYTF. For the CDR3, the DNA is TGTGCCAGCAGTTTAAACTCGGGTCAAGTCTATGGCTACACCTTC.

This clonotype has only a few counts. This rearrangement joins TRBV5-4 to TRBJ2-7; D gene uncertain. Germline assignment: CDR1 SGHNT and CDR2 YYREEE (reference sequence). The CDR3 loop spans 12 amino acids. V was cut by 7 bases and J by 6 bases, with 14 bases left in between. The CDR3 spells CASGREMGEQYF. In DNA, the CDR3 is TGTGCCAGCGGCCGCGAAATGGGCGAGCAGTACTTC.

This clonotype was counted many times. This chain connects TRBV11-3 to TRBJ2-1; TRBD2 might be the D (6 bases). The V gene's germline CDR1 is SGHNT and CDR2 YENEEA. Deletions cut 5 bases from V and 0 bases from J, with 8 bases between. The CDR3 is 14 amino acids. DNA of the CDR3: TGTGCCAGCAGCCATAGCGGCTCCTACAATGAGCAGTTCTTC. Its translation is CASSHSGSYNEQFF.

This clonotype was found many times. The rearrangement uses TRBV11-2 and TRBJ2-1; D is possibly TRBD2 (6 bases). This CDR3 region has 16 residues. With 6 bases removed from V and 7 bases from J, the gap between germline ends came to 22 bases. CDR1 is SGHAT and CDR2 is FQNNGV in the germline V gene. In nucleotides, the CDR3 is TGTGCCAGCAGTCTCGTCCGGGACTTGTGGGGAAATGAGCAGTTCTTC. Translated, it gives CASSLVRDLWGNEQFF. The complete variable domain, with remaining parts taken from reference TRBV11-2 and TRBJ2-1, reads EAGVAQSPRYKIIEKRQSVAFWCNPISGHATLYWYQQILGQGPKLLIQFQNNGVVDDSQLPKDRFSAERLKGVDSTLKIQPAKLEDSAVYLCASSLVRDLWGNEQFFGPGTRLTVL.

This clonotype was picked up many times. Germline is not matched at one junction end, which may reflect a read error. The chain's CDR3 is CASSTPRRQAKTGELFF. In DNA, the CDR3 is TGTGCCAGCAGTACTCCCAGGAGACAGGCGAAGACCGGGGAGCTGTTTTTT. V and J are TRBV12-3 or TRBV12-4 and TRBJ2-2, with D possibly matching TRBD1 (6 bases). CDR3 length equals 17 residues.

The chain is built from TRBV11-2 and TRBJ2-5; maybe TRBD2 (7 bases). The V gene lost 8 bases and the J gene lost 4 bases, with 14 bases spanning the gap. Germline CDR1 reads SGHAT; CDR2 reads FQNNGV. The CDR3 is 13 amino acids. The CDR3 loop reads CASQGRVGETQYF. The CDR3 DNA follows: TGTGCCAGCCAGGGGAGGGTTGGAGAGACCCAGTACTTC. Looking up the rest from reference TRBV11-2 and TRBJ2-5 gives the full variable domain: EAGVAQSPRYKIIEKRQSVAFWCNPISGHATLYWYQQILGQGPKLLIQFQNNGVVDDSQLPKDRFSAERLKGVDSTLKIQPAKLEDSAVYLCASQGRVGETQYFGPGTRLLVL.

This rearrangement joins TRBV28 to TRBJ1-1; 7 bases fit TRBD1. The germline V gene encodes CDR1 MDHEN and CDR2 SYDVKM. The V and J ends lost 6 bases and 11 bases, in that order; junction bases with no gene match: 6. CDR3 length: 11 residues. In nucleotides, the CDR3 is TGTGCCAGCAGCAACGACAGGGACGCTTTCTTT. It specifies CASSNDRDAFF.

The chain has TRBV24-1 and TRBJ2-5, with a tentative D call TRBD2 (5 bases). Germline V gene lookup returns CDR1 KGHDR and CDR2 SFDVKD. Trimming removed 9 bases at V and 5 bases at J, with 15 bases between. The CDR3 is made up of 13 amino acids. CDR3 nucleotide sequence: TGTGCCACCCGTGGACCCGGGAAGGAGACCCAGTACTTC. It yields the protein CATRGPGKETQYF.

The CDR3 bases are TGCGCCAGCAGCTTGGTACCTCAGGGGGCCCTGGAGGGTGAGCAGTTCTTC. Protein: CASSLVPQGALEGEQFF. V is TRBV5-1 and J is TRBJ2-1; TRBD1 agrees at 8 bases. Germline V gene sequence: CDR1 SGHRS, CDR2 YFSETQ. The CDR3 contains 17 residues. Trimming cost V 0 bases and J 9 bases; bases outside gene matches: 14.